This passage covers 29 T cell receptor beta chains from one sample sequenced in a study of CD8 T cells in Susac syndrome. About 0.5 to 1 ug RNA was reverse transcribed with random hexamers. A single record per CDR3 protein comes from TCRdb applying MiXCR to the immunoSEQ multiplex PCR reads. The table has some 150,000 distinct CDR3 sequences, roughly 94% seen once. Material: CD8+ T cells from PBMCs. The source of these receptors is a human donor with multiple sclerosis.

The chain employs TRBV24-1 and TRBJ2-1; D call uncertain. Trimming took off 0 bases at V and 5 bases at J, with 7 bases between the two ends. The germline gives CDR1 KGHDR, CDR2 SFDVKD. The CDR3 loop spans 14 amino acids. DNA of the CDR3: TGTGCCACCAGTGATTTGCCCCCACACAATGAGCAGTTCTTC. It is translated as CATSDLPPHNEQFF.

The V call is TRBV7-2, the J call TRBJ2-3, with TRBD1 matching 7 bases. The length of the CDR3 is 16 residues. Germline-derived CDR1 and CDR2 are SGHTA and FQGNSA. V lost 0 bases to trimming and J lost 0 bases; unmatched junction nucleotides: 3. CDR3 residues: CASSLAWTGSTDTQYF. Written as DNA, the CDR3 is TGTGCCAGCAGCTTAGCGTGGACAGGTAGCACAGATACGCAGTATTTT.

This chain links TRBV2 with TRBJ1-1; D unresolved. The CDR3 is made up of 12 amino acids. V lost 7 bases and J lost 7, with 13 bases in between. Germline V gives CDR1 SNHLY, CDR2 FYNNEI. The DNA of the CDR3 is TGTGCCAGCATGCACAGATACTATGAAGCTTTCTTT. As protein: CASMHRYYEAFF.

The chain joins TRBV12-5 to TRBJ2-7; D is unclear. CDR1 is LGHNT and CDR2 is FRNRAP in the germline V gene. The V gene lost 1 base and the J gene lost 2 bases, with 6 bases spanning the gap. The CDR3 loop spans 13 amino acids. Here the CDR3 reads CASGLGRTYEQYF. The DNA for the CDR3 is TGTGCTAGTGGTTTGGGGCGGACCTACGAGCAGTACTTC. Filled out from reference TRBV12-5 and TRBJ2-7, the complete variable domain reads DARVTQTPRHKVTEMGQEVTMRCQPILGHNTVFWYRQTMMQGLELLAYFRNRAPLDDSGMPKDRFSAEMPDATLATLKIQPSEPRDSAVYFCASGLGRTYEQYFGPGTRLTVT.

The chain is built from TRBV24-1 and TRBJ2-1; D possibly corresponds to TRBD1 (5 bases). The CDR3 runs 12 residues. CDR1 and CDR2 (germline): KGHDR, SFDVKD. Deletions cut 7 bases from V and 5 bases from J, with 8 bases between. The CDR3: CATRDKNNEQFF. CDR3 DNA: TGTGCCACCAGGGACAAGAACAATGAGCAGTTCTTC.

Only one count was recorded for this clonotype. This sequence joins TRBV27 and TRBJ2-1; D gene unclear. Trimming removed 3 bases from V and 0 bases from J, with 9 bases in between. The CDR3 is 15 amino acids. CDR1 and CDR2 (germline): MNHEY, SMNVEV (reference sequence). The chain's CDR3 is CASSFSVSSYNEQFF. CDR3 in DNA: TGTGCCAGCAGTTTCAGTGTTAGCTCCTACAATGAGCAGTTCTTC.

V is TRBV9 and J is TRBJ1-5, with D tentatively TRBD1 (6 bases). CDR3 length equals 15 residues. The germline V gene has CDR1 SGDLS and CDR2 YYNGEE. Trimming took 3 bases from V and 0 from J, leaving 10 bases between them. In DNA, the CDR3 is TGTGCCAGCAGCGCCGGGGGACATAGCAATCAGCCCCAGCATTTT. It encodes CASSAGGHSNQPQHF.

The count of this clonotype is one. The CDR3 sequence is CASSPPGVTEAFF. CDR3 bases: TGTGCCAGCTCACCACCAGGGGTCACTGAAGCTTTCTTT. The V and J genes are TRBV18 and TRBJ1-1, with D possibly TRBD1 on 5 matching bases. The CDR3 length is 13 residues. Germline V gene data show CDR1 as KGHSH and CDR2 as LQKENI. V was cut by 0 bases and J by 4 bases, with 6 bases left in between.

The J gene is TRBJ1-6, the V gene TRBV7-8; D may be TRBD1 (5 bases). CDR1 and CDR2 (germline): SGHVS, FQNEAQ. The CDR3 covers 17 residues. Between the trimmed V and J ends, which lost 0 bases and 5 bases, there was a span of 14 bases. The CDR3 coding sequence is TGTGCCAGCAGCTTAGCAGGCAGGGAGCGCCATAATTCACCCCTCCACTTT. Translated: CASSLAGRERHNSPLHF.

CDR3: CSVWGGSYNEQFF. The CDR3, as DNA: TGCAGTGTGTGGGGGGGCTCCTACAATGAGCAGTTCTTC. The chain recombines TRBV20-1 with TRBJ2-1; 7 nucleotides align to TRBD2. CDR3 size: 13 residues. From germline, CDR1 is DFQATT and CDR2 SNEGSKA (reference sequence). V shed 7 bases and J 0 bases; nucleotides not matched to a gene: 3.

The chain uses TRBV11-2 and TRBJ1-1; D unresolved. The CDR3 runs 13 residues. Germline CDR1 and CDR2: SGHAT and FQNNGV. The V gene lost 2 bases and the J gene lost 4 bases, with 8 bases spanning the gap. CDR3 bases: TGTGCCAGCAGCTTATACGGTGGCACTGAAGCTTTCTTT. This sequence encodes CASSLYGGTEAFF.

The chain links TRBV4-1 to TRBJ2-2, with D perhaps matching TRBD1 (5 bases). V gave up 3 bases and J gave up 0 bases, with 14 bases separating them. The length of the CDR3 is 17 residues. Per germline, CDR1 MGHRA and CDR2 YSYEKL. This CDR3 is CASSQGRAGTNTGELFF. In DNA form, the CDR3 reads TGCGCCAGCAGCCAGGGAAGGGCAGGGACGAACACCGGGGAGCTGTTTTTT.

The rearrangement links TRBV7-6 to TRBJ2-3, with 11 nucleotides matching TRBD2. The CDR3 extends over 15 amino acids. Germline V gene lookup returns CDR1 SGHVS and CDR2 FNYEAQ. The ends lost 5 bases at V and 4 bases at J; junction bases unmatched: 5. CDR3 bases: TGTGCCAGCAGCCAAAGGACTAGCGGGTCAGATACGCAGTATTTT. Translation: CASSQRTSGSDTQYF. Together with reference TRBV7-6 and TRBJ2-3, the CDR3 gives the full variable domain: GAGVSQSPRYKVTKRGQDVALRCDPISGHVSLYWYRQALGQGPEFLTYFNYEAQQDKSGLPNDRFSAERPEGSISTLTIQRTEQRDSAMYRCASSQRTSGSDTQYFGPGTRLTVL.

This chain connects TRBV7-9 to TRBJ2-6; the D is unclear. Germline lookup yields CDR1 SEHNR and CDR2 FQNEAQ (reference sequence). V lost 5 bases to trimming and J lost 0 bases, with 20 bases between them. The CDR3 runs 19 residues. The CDR3 region has the DNA TGTGCCAGCAGCCCGCCGGGTGGAAGACCCGGCTCTGGGGCCAACGTCCTGACTTTC. This codes for CASSPPGGRPGSGANVLTF.

V and J are TRBV2 and TRBJ1-1; D unresolved. The V end lost 6 bases, the J end lost 2 bases, and 13 bases lay between the germline ends. Germline V gene sequence: CDR1 SNHLY, CDR2 FYNNEI. This CDR3 comprises 14 residues. For the CDR3, the DNA is TGTGCCAGCAGATTAGGGTTCGGTAACACTGAAGCTTTCTTT. It is translated as CASRLGFGNTEAFF.

The V gene is TRBV4-3, the J gene TRBJ2-3; possible D gene TRBD1, 6 bases. The V end lost 0 bases, the J end lost 0 bases, and 13 bases lay between the germline ends. The CDR3 has 17 amino acids. Germline CDR1 and CDR2: LGHNA and YSLEER. CDR3 amino acids: CASSQDVTGLSTDTQYF. The CDR3 DNA is TGCGCCAGCAGCCAAGATGTCACAGGGCTCAGCACAGATACGCAGTATTTT.

CDR3 sequence: CASSSGPGQSTDTQYF. CDR3 DNA sequence: TGTGCCAGCAGCTCCGGTCCGGGACAGAGCACAGATACGCAGTATTTT. V and J are TRBV7-2 and TRBJ2-3, with TRBD1 matching 7 bases. J lost 0 bases, V lost 4 bases, and 7 bases had no gene match. This CDR3 has 16 amino acids. Germline V gene data show CDR1 as SGHTA and CDR2 as FQGNSA. Together with reference TRBV7-2 and TRBJ2-3, the CDR3 gives the full variable domain: GAGVSQSPSNKVTEKGKDVELRCDPISGHTALYWYRQSLGQGLEFLIYFQGNSAPDKSGLPSDRFSAERTGGSVSTLTIQRTQQEDSAVYLCASSSGPGQSTDTQYFGPGTRLTVL.

The V gene is TRBV30, the J gene TRBJ2-3; a weak D match, TRBD2 (6 bases). Germline values: CDR1 GTSNPN, CDR2 SVGIG (reference sequence). Trimming removed 0 bases at V and 5 bases at J, with 12 bases between. The length of the CDR3 is 14 residues. DNA for the CDR3: TGTGCCTGGAGTGTTGGCGGGGTGAGAGATACGCAGTATTTT. Translation: CAWSVGGVRDTQYF.

The chain combines TRBV7-9 with TRBJ2-7; D is unclear. The CDR3 sequence is 15 residues long. V gave up 2 bases and J gave up 0 bases, with 11 bases separating them. Germline loops: CDR1 SEHNR, CDR2 FQNEAQ (reference sequence). The CDR3 protein is CASSLNTLSSYEQYF. DNA for the CDR3: TGTGCCAGCAGCTTAAACACGTTGAGCTCCTACGAGCAGTACTTC.

The chain employs TRBV3-1 and TRBJ2-6; tentatively, D is TRBD2 (5 bases). Trimming shortened V by 4 bases and J by 2 bases, and 12 bases separated the two germline ends. The CDR3 sequence is 16 residues long. Germline CDR1 and CDR2: LGHDT and YNNKEL (reference sequence). DNA for the CDR3: TGTGCCAGCAGCCGAACTCGGGGTGCTGGGGCCAACGTCCTGACTTTC. Encoded protein: CASSRTRGAGANVLTF.

The chain carries TRBV20-1 and TRBJ2-1, with 9 positions matching TRBD2. V trimming: 0 bases; J trimming: 6 bases; junction bases outside the gene matches: 6. The CDR3 runs 15 residues. Germline loops: CDR1 DFQATT, CDR2 SNEGSKA (reference sequence). The CDR3 region is CSARERRGGGNEQFF. DNA for the CDR3: TGCAGTGCTAGAGAGCGGCGGGGGGGAGGCAATGAGCAGTTCTTC.

The genes are TRBV12-3 or TRBV12-4 and TRBJ1-2; D is perhaps TRBD1 (6 bases). V was trimmed by 3 bases and J by 6 bases, leaving 17 bases between them. The CDR3 is 15 amino acids. CDR3 bases: TGTGCCAGCAGTTTGCCCGGGGGGCGAAAGGATGGCTACACCTTC. This sequence encodes CASSLPGGRKDGYTF.

The chain links TRBV29-1 to TRBJ2-1; 9 bases align to TRBD1. Trimming took 6 bases from V and 9 from J; bases not matched to a gene: 12. This CDR3 has 14 amino acids. The V gene's germline CDR1 is SQVTM and CDR2 ANQGSEA. The CDR3 loop reads CSVDRDRDRSEQFF. CDR3 bases: TGCAGCGTAGACCGGGACAGGGATCGTAGTGAGCAGTTCTTC.

The chain links TRBV25-1 to TRBJ2-1; the D is unclear. There are 12 residues in the CDR3. Deletions cut 1 base from V and 5 bases from J, with 3 bases between. The germline CDR1 and CDR2 sequences are MGHDK and SYGVNS. The CDR3 DNA follows: TGTGCCAGCAGTGAATCCCACAATGAGCAGTTCTTC. This encodes CASSESHNEQFF.

The chain carries TRBV14 and TRBJ2-5; D not resolved. CDR3 length equals 12 residues. V lost 2 bases and J 4 bases, leaving 5 bases between the germline ends. Germline V lookup: CDR1 SGHDN, CDR2 FVKESK. CDR3 protein: CASSQPLETQYF. The CDR3, as DNA: TGTGCCAGCAGCCAACCCCTAGAGACCCAGTACTTC.

This chain connects TRBV28 to TRBJ1-1; no reliable D call. The germline gives CDR1 MDHEN, CDR2 SYDVKM. The CDR3 is 13 amino acids. The V gene lost 7 bases and the J gene lost 0 bases, with 9 bases spanning the gap. The CDR3 DNA is TGTGCCAGCACGGACCGCTTGAACACTGAAGCTTTCTTT. The encoded protein is CASTDRLNTEAFF.

This clonotype was detected once. The V call is TRBV20-1, the J call TRBJ1-6; possibly TRBD1 for D (5 bases). CDR1 is DFQATT, CDR2 SNEGSKA, per germline (reference sequence). Trimming shortened V by 6 bases and J by 0 bases, and 15 bases separated the two germline ends. The CDR3 is 16 residues long. The CDR3 loop is CSAPSGTSSYNSPLHF. CDR3 coding DNA: TGCAGTGCCCCCTCAGGGACGAGCTCCTATAATTCACCCCTCCACTTT.

The CDR3, as DNA: TGTGCCAGCAGTTACTCGAGGCCCAGGGGGCGAGGAACTGAAGCTTTCTTT. This codes for CASSYSRPRGRGTEAFF. This chain links TRBV6-5 with TRBJ1-1; 8 positions agree with TRBD1. Germline-derived CDR1 and CDR2 are MNHEY and SVGAGI. CDR3 length equals 17 residues. J lost 5 bases, V lost 0 bases, and 11 bases had no gene match.

The V gene is TRBV7-9, the J gene TRBJ2-4; the match to TRBD1 covers 9 bases. CDR3 length: 14 amino acids. Germline-derived CDR1 and CDR2 are SEHNR and FQNEAQ (reference sequence). The trim removed 5 bases at V and 7 bases at J, leaving 6 bases unmatched. The CDR3 is CASSLRDRDNIQYF. DNA of the CDR3: TGTGCCAGCAGCCTCCGGGACAGGGATAACATTCAGTACTTC.